This TCR beta chain was found in a study of Graves' ophthalmopathy and Graves' hyperthyroidism. CDR1 is MNHNS and CDR2 is SASEGT in the germline V gene. The CDR3 runs 13 residues. V lost 3 bases and J 6 bases, leaving 12 bases between the germline ends. Investigators amplified TCR beta CDR3 regions from RNA transcripts. Second-round multiplex PCR followed a first-round RT-PCR using HTBI primers. MiXCR, applied by TCRdb to the multiplex PCR reads, yields one record per CDR3 protein. The sample lists hundreds of thousands of distinct CDR3 sequences, 20% to 25% occurring once. The chain recombines TRBV6-1 with TRBJ2-7; unclear D gene. The origin of this receptor is a young woman with stable Graves' hyperthyroidism. Sequenced input: peripheral blood. The CDR3 loop is CASSEWQGGEQYF. In DNA form, the CDR3 reads TGTGCCAGCAGTGAGTGGCAAGGCGGCGAGCAGTACTTC.